Each of the 3 T cell receptor beta chains below was sequenced from the same sample in a study of blood T cell repertoires in COVID-19. TCRdb's table, derived via immunoSEQ multiplex PCR, lists solely in-frame clones and lacks some. The sample shows roughly 390,000 clones, 85% of them seen only once. The sample comprised peripheral blood. The receptor source for this set is a young woman with acute or convalescent COVID-19.

This chain links TRBV2 with TRBJ2-2; the D gene is possibly TRBD2 (6 bases). This CDR3 is built from 13 residues. Per germline, CDR1 SNHLY and CDR2 FYNNEI. Trimming cost V 8 bases and J 9 bases, with 16 bases left between them. CDR3 DNA: TGTGCCAGCGCAGCGGGCGCCTGGCGGGAGCTGTTTTTT. It specifies CASAAGAWRELFF.

Remarks on this clone: A junction end diverges from the germline sequence, so it may reflect a read error. This chain joins TRBV5-3 and TRBJ2-1; TRBD1 aligns across 8 bases. TRBV5-3 is noted as an ORF with a role that remains uncertain. The CDR3 is 14 residues long. CDR3 nucleotides: TGTGCCCGAAGAGGACAGGGAAGGCTCAATGAGCAGTTCTTC. Its protein is CARRGQGRLNEQFF.

V is TRBV19 and J is TRBJ2-1, with 7 bases identical to TRBD2. Germline CDR1 LNHDA, CDR2 SQIVND (reference sequence). This CDR3 is 15 amino acids long. Unmatched junction bases numbered 3, after V lost 4 bases and J lost 0 bases. The CDR3 loop reads CASSKGGSSYNEQFF. The DNA for the CDR3 is TGTGCCAGTAGTAAGGGCGGGAGCTCCTACAATGAGCAGTTCTTC. Looking up the rest from reference TRBV19 and TRBJ2-1 gives the full variable domain: DGGITQSPKYLFRKEGQNVTLSCEQNLNHDAMYWYRQDPGQGLRLIYYSQIVNDFQKGDIAEGYSVSREKKESFPLTVTSAQKNPTAFYLCASSKGGSSYNEQFFGPGTRLTVL.